These T cell receptor beta chains were read from a single sample in a study of OX40 agonist ivuxolimab in advanced cancers. Assay: immunoSEQ multiplex PCR; the TCRdb copy retains only in-frame clones and omits some. Found here are tens of thousands of clones, 89% of them singletons; the top ten hold 9.1%. This sample comprised CD4+ or CD8+ T cells sorted from blood, obtained in a trial of the OX40 agonist ivuxolimab. These receptors were taken from an adult with an advanced solid tumor such as melanoma, head and neck, liver or kidney cancer. Both conserved end residues are part of each CDR3. D genes are given only for firm matches. Some rows mark clone size as missing; the rest say once, few, many or name a class of expanded clone.

>.|TRBV28|TRBJ1-5|TRBD1
CASSLTGGGNQPQHF
TGTGCCAGCAGTCTCACAGGGGGCGGCAATCAGCCCCAGCATTTT
>once|TRBV21-1|TRBJ1-5|.
CASSEPPGQGDQPQHF
TGTGCCAGCAGCGAGCCGCCGGGACAGGGAGATCAGCCCCAGCATTTT
>.|TRBV6-5|TRBJ2-4|.
CASSPRYGQNIQYF
TGTGCCAGCAGCCCAAGGTACGGGCAGAACATTCAGTACTTC
>.|TRBV28|TRBJ1-2|.
CASSLRGEGYGYTF
TGTGCCAGCAGTTTAAGGGGAGAAGGGTATGGCTACACCTTC
>.|TRBV9|TRBJ1-6|.
CASSVGAGTNSPLHF
TGTGCCAGCAGCGTAGGCGCAGGGACGAATTCACCCCTCCACTTT
>.|TRBV2|TRBJ1-1|.
CASKRDPWTEAFF
TGTGCCAGCAAACGGGACCCGTGGACTGAAGCTTTCTTT
>.|TRBV27|TRBJ1-2|.
CATKPLTSAFHGYTF
TGTGCCACGAAACCCCTCACATCAGCGTTTCATGGCTACACCTTC
>.|TRBV18|TRBJ1-5|.
CASSPGTDQPQHF
TGTGCCAGCTCACCGGGGACGGATCAGCCCCAGCATTTT
>.|TRBV5-1|TRBJ2-6|.
CASKDSGANVLTF
TGCGCCAGCAAGGACTCTGGGGCCAACGTCCTGACTTTC
>.|TRBV5-1|TRBJ2-3|TRBD1
CASSTDRATDTQYF
TGCGCCAGCAGCACGGACAGGGCTACAGATACGCAGTATTTT
>.|TRBV19|TRBJ2-1|.
CASTGSGASSYNEQFF
TGTGCCAGTACGGGGAGTGGAGCGAGCTCCTACAATGAGCAGTTCTTC
>.|TRBV11-3|TRBJ2-5|.
CASSLVQETQYF
TGTGCCAGCAGCTTAGTTCAAGAGACCCAGTACTTC
>.|TRBV7-6|TRBJ2-1|TRBD2
CASSLGPAGREDMGQFF
TGTGCCAGCAGCTTAGGGCCCGCTGGGCGGGAGGATATGGGGCAGTTCTTC
>.|TRBV6-5|TRBJ1-2|.
CASRPKQGRGNGYTF
TGTGCCAGCAGACCCAAGCAGGGACGGGGAAATGGCTACACCTTC
>.|TRBV5-4|TRBJ2-4|.
CASSPGGGAKNIQYF
TGTGCCAGCAGCCCCGGAGGGGGGGCCAAAAACATTCAGTACTTC
>.|TRBV5-1|TRBJ2-3|.
CASSPGQSEADTQYF
TGCGCCAGCAGCCCCGGACAGTCTGAGGCAGATACGCAGTATTTT
>.|TRBV30|TRBJ2-7|TRBD2
CAWSVTSGSYEQYF
TGTGCCTGGAGTGTAACTAGCGGCTCCTACGAGCAGTACTTC
>.|TRBV5-4|TRBJ2-7|.
CASAGIGNEQYF
TGTGCCAGTGCCGGTATCGGCAACGAGCAGTACTTC
>once|TRBV6-1|TRBJ2-2|.
CASSPTRSTGELFF
TGTGCCAGCAGCCCGACTAGGTCCACCGGGGAGCTGTTTTTT
>.|TRBV7-9|TRBJ1-1|.
CASSPEAFF
TGTGCCAGCAGCCCCGAAGCTTTCTTT
>.|TRBV6-6|TRBJ1-3|TRBD1
CASRQGDTIYF
TGTGCCAGCAGGCAGGGGGACACCATATATTTT
>.|TRBV11-1|TRBJ2-1|.
CASSSIPGHTYNEQFF
TGTGCCAGCAGCTCGATTCCGGGACACACCTACAATGAGCAGTTCTTC
>.|TRBV5-1|TRBJ2-6|.
CASDKDPLSGANVLTF
TGCGCCAGTGACAAGGACCCGCTCTCTGGGGCCAACGTCCTGACTTTC
>.|TRBV9|TRBJ1-6|TRBD1
CASSRDRGSGSYNSPLHF
TGTGCCAGCAGCCGCGACAGGGGGTCGGGCTCCTATAATTCACCCCTCCACTTT
>.|TRBV5-8|TRBJ1-5|TRBD1
CASSLVDRSQPQHF
TGTGCCAGCAGCTTGGTGGACAGGAGTCAGCCCCAGCATTTT
>.|TRBV5-4|TRBJ2-1|TRBD2
CASSLPGLVHNEQFF
TGTGCCAGCAGCTTGCCGGGACTAGTTCACAATGAGCAGTTCTTC
>.|TRBV19|TRBJ1-4|.
CASSIRSADEKLFF
TGTGCCAGTAGTATTAGGTCGGCTGATGAAAAACTGTTTTTT
>once|TRBV30|TRBJ2-7|.
CAWIRGGAYEQYF
TGTGCCTGGATTCGAGGGGGAGCCTACGAGCAGTACTTC
>.|TRBV28|TRBJ2-7|.
CASSPPFGTSYEQYF
TGTGCCAGCAGTCCCCCATTCGGGACTTCCTACGAGCAGTACTTC